The T cell receptor (beta chain) described here comes from a study of OX40 agonist ivuxolimab in advanced cancers. Looked up from germline, CDR1 is SGHVS and CDR2 is FNYEAQ. The V gene lost 1 base and the J gene lost 11 bases, with 13 bases spanning the gap. The CDR3 runs 13 residues. Clones were read by immunoSEQ multiplex PCR, and TCRdb kept only the in-frame ones, dropping some. The sample has tens of thousands of clones, 83% seen once. General study points: Clones of CD4+ and CD8+ blood T cells grew by week 6 at doses of 0.1 to 3.0 mg/kg.

Notes on this clone: The antigen remains undetermined.

This sequence was found in an adult with an advanced solid tumor such as melanoma, head and neck, liver or kidney cancer. Sequences were derived from CD4+ or CD8+ T cells sorted from blood, sampled in a trial of the OX40 agonist ivuxolimab. The chain carries TRBV7-6 and TRBJ2-3, with D perhaps assigned TRBD1 or TRBD2 (5 bases each). The CDR3 DNA is TGTGCCAGCAGCTTAGGGGGGACGGTTTTGCAGTATTTT. It translates to CASSLGGTVLQYF.